This is a list of T cell receptor beta chains from one sample in a study of shared clonotypes between healthy human individuals. Sequencing used immunoSEQ multiplex PCR; TCRdb keeps in-frame clones, though not all of them. The sample records a few million clones, over 90% being singletons. The source material was naive CD4+ T cells from PBMCs. These receptors were obtained from a man between 18 and 29 years old in good health. Some clones in this sample may be carry-over from other donors' samples. CDR3s include the opening cysteine and the closing phenylalanine or tryptophan. The D gene is left open where the match is weak. Rows may omit the clone size; those that give it use once, few, many or a size class.

V	J	size	D	DNA	CDR3
TRBV9	TRBJ2-4	.	.	TGTGCCAGCAGCGTAGGCCAAGAAAACATTCAGTACTTC	CASSVGQENIQYF
TRBV11-1	TRBJ2-7	.	TRBD2	TGTGCCAGCAGCCCACAAGTTAGCGGGTGGGCCTACGAGCAGTACTTC	CASSPQVSGWAYEQYF
TRBV7-2	TRBJ2-7	.	.	TGTGCCAGCAGCCGAGGACAGCCCTACGAGCAGTACTTC	CASSRGQPYEQYF
TRBV6-1	TRBJ2-1	.	TRBD2	TGTGCCAGCAGGGGGACTAGCGATTACTACAATGAGCAGTTCTTC	CASRGTSDYYNEQFF
TRBV28	TRBJ1-2	.	.	TGTGCCAGCAGCGGCTGGGCCAACTATGGCTACACCTTC	CASSGWANYGYTF
TRBV27	TRBJ2-7	.	TRBD1	TGTGCCAGCAGTGGGCGGGGACAGGGGGCAATCTACGAGCAGTACTTC	CASSGRGQGAIYEQYF
TRBV6-4	TRBJ2-4	.	.	TGTGCCAGCAGTGACACGGCTCAAGCCAAAAACATTCAGTACTTC	CASSDTAQAKNIQYF
TRBV7-3	TRBJ2-1	.	TRBD2	TGTGCCAGCAGCCCCGGGATAGCGGGCTACAATGAGCAGTTCTTC	CASSPGIAGYNEQFF
TRBV5-1	TRBJ2-4	.	.	TGCGCCAGCAGCTTGGAAGGGATCGAAAACATTCAGTACTTC	CASSLEGIENIQYF
TRBV28	TRBJ2-3	.	.	TGTGCCAGCAGGGGCCCCAGGGAGCCAGATACGCAGTATTTT	CASRGPREPDTQYF
TRBV9	TRBJ2-3	.	TRBD1	TGTGCCAGCAGCCCCACTACCGGGGGGCCGGGACAGGGGCTGGATACGCAGTATTTT	CASSPTTGGPGQGLDTQYF
TRBV6-5	TRBJ1-2	.	.	TGTGCCAGCAGTTACTCGAGGGTGGGCTATGGCTACACCTTC	CASSYSRVGYGYTF
TRBV5-8	TRBJ2-5	.	TRBD1	TGTGCCAGCAGCTTGGTTGACAGGGTCCCAAGAAAACAGTACTTC	CASSLVDRVPRKQYF
TRBV10-3	TRBJ2-3	once	TRBD2	TGTGCCATCAGTGATCGGGGTAGCGGGACAGATACGCAGTATTTT	CAISDRGSGTDTQYF
TRBV4-1	TRBJ1-2	.	.	TGCGCCAGCAGCCAAGATCCCCTAGGCAGGCCGGGAGACTATGGCTACACCTTC	CASSQDPLGRPGDYGYTF
TRBV27	TRBJ2-1	.	TRBD2	TGTGCCAGCAGTTTACGGGGACTAGCGGCGTACAATGAGCAGTTCTTC	CASSLRGLAAYNEQFF
TRBV14	TRBJ2-5	.	TRBD1	TGTGCCAGCAGCCGCTACCTGGACAGGGGGCGAGAGACCCAGTACTTC	CASSRYLDRGRETQYF
TRBV30	TRBJ2-7	.	.	TGTGCCTGGACCGGGGACTCCTACGAGCAGTACTTC	CAWTGDSYEQYF
TRBV11-2	TRBJ2-1	.	TRBD2	TGTGCCAGCAGCTTGGGACTAGCGGGAGATGGGGAGCAGTTCTTC	CASSLGLAGDGEQFF
TRBV2	TRBJ2-1	.	.	TGTGCCAGCACTGAGTATCATGAGCAGTTCTTC	CASTEYHEQFF
TRBV5-6	TRBJ1-2	.	TRBD1	TGTGCCAGCAGCCCCGACAGGGAAGGCTACACCTTC	CASSPDREGYTF
TRBV27	TRBJ1-4	.	.	TGTGCCAGCAGTCGGCCGGGACATAAGCGGGAACTGTTTTTT	CASSRPGHKRELFF
TRBV29-1	TRBJ2-5	.	.	TGCAGCGTTCGCGGGGTCAGGGAAGAGGGGCAGGAGACCCAGTACTTC	CSVRGVREEGQETQYF
TRBV29-1	TRBJ2-2	.	.	TGCAGCGTTACCTCCGGGACCCGTACCGGGGAGCTGTTTTTT	CSVTSGTRTGELFF
TRBV6-1	TRBJ2-4	.	.	TGTGCCAGCAGTGGAAGACTCCAGGACAAAAACATTCAGTACTTC	CASSGRLQDKNIQYF
TRBV6-5	TRBJ1-2	.	.	.	CASSVLFGAGYTF
TRBV7-3	TRBJ2-1	.	.	TGTGCCAGCAGCTTAACTGCCGTTGGATACAATGAGCAGTTCTTC	CASSLTAVGYNEQFF
TRBV7-2	TRBJ2-3	.	.	TGTGCCAGCAGCTTACTGGCCCCCGGCACAGATACGCAGTATTTT	CASSLLAPGTDTQYF
TRBV28	TRBJ1-5	.	.	TGTGCCAGCAGCCCGATTCATCAGCCCCAGCATTTT	CASSPIHQPQHF
TRBV27	TRBJ1-5	.	.	TGTGCCAGCATCCTCCTGGGGGGAAGCAATCAGCCCCAGCATTTT	CASILLGGSNQPQHF
TRBV6-6	TRBJ1-1	few	.	TGTGCCACCCGCCCGAAGGGTAACACTGAAGCTTTCTTT	CATRPKGNTEAFF
TRBV30	TRBJ1-2	.	.	TGTGCCTGGGACAGCCTTAACTATGGCTACACCTTC	CAWDSLNYGYTF
TRBV11-3	TRBJ2-5	.	TRBD1	TGTGCCAGCAGCCCAAGACAGGGCCAAGAGACCCAGTACTTC	CASSPRQGQETQYF
TRBV29-1	TRBJ2-7	.	.	TGCAGCGCCCAAAAGCTAGCGTCGCCTTCCTACGAGCAGTACTTC	CSAQKLASPSYEQYF
TRBV4-3	TRBJ1-2	.	TRBD1	TGCGCCAGCAGCCCGATTGGACAGGGCGGAGATGGCTACACCTTC	CASSPIGQGGDGYTF
TRBV28	TRBJ2-3	.	.	TGTGCCAGCAGTTTAGGAGGGAGAGCAGATACGCAGTATTTT	CASSLGGRADTQYF
TRBV5-1	TRBJ2-5	once	.	TGCGCCAGCAGCTTGGTAATCGGGGCATTAAAAGAGACCCAGTACTTC	CASSLVIGALKETQYF
TRBV5-1	TRBJ2-1	.	TRBD2	TGCGCCAGCAGCTTGTTAATCGGACTAGCGCAGGATGAGCAGTTCTTC	CASSLLIGLAQDEQFF
TRBV6-1	TRBJ2-7	.	.	TGTGCCAGCAGTAAGGCCGGGACATCCTACGGGGAGCAGTACTTC	CASSKAGTSYGEQYF
TRBV13	TRBJ2-7	.	.	TGTGCCAGCAGTCCCTGGGGGCCCTACGAGCAGTACTTC	CASSPWGPYEQYF
TRBV11-2	TRBJ2-1	.	.	TGTGCCAGCAGCTTAGATCTGTCGGATGAGCAGTTCTTC	CASSLDLSDEQFF
TRBV10-3	TRBJ1-2	.	.	TGTGCCATCAGTGTAACAGCCAACTATGGCTACACCTTC	CAISVTANYGYTF
TRBV7-2	TRBJ2-7	once	TRBD2	TGTGCCAGCAGCTTAGGGGGAGCGGGAGGCTACGAGCAGTACTTC	CASSLGGAGGYEQYF
TRBV5-1	TRBJ2-2	.	.	TGCGCCAGCAGCTTGGGCAGGGGCCAGGGGTCCGGGGAGCTGTTTTTT	CASSLGRGQGSGELFF
TRBV7-3	TRBJ2-5	.	TRBD1	TGTGCCAGCAGCTTATCCCTACAGGGGACCGTGGAGACCCAGTACTTC	CASSLSLQGTVETQYF
TRBV7-9	TRBJ2-3	.	TRBD2	TGTGCCAGCGCCACAGCGGGAGATAGGCCCCGCAGGGAGTATTTT	CASATAGDRPRREYF
TRBV2	TRBJ2-3	.	.	TGTGCCAGCAGTGCGACTACCTGGGCGGATACGCAGTATTTT	CASSATTWADTQYF
TRBV5-1	TRBJ2-7	.	.	TGCGCCAGCAGCTTGGGGGTCTTGGGCAGGAGCTCCTACGAGCAGTACTTC	CASSLGVLGRSSYEQYF
TRBV18	TRBJ1-4	once	.	TGTGCCAGCTCACCAGGGTTGGGTGAAAAACTGTTTTTT	CASSPGLGEKLFF
TRBV19	TRBJ2-3	.	TRBD2	TGTGCCAGTAACCCTAGCGGGAGGCAGGCAGATACGCAGTATTTT	CASNPSGRQADTQYF